This is a list of T cell receptor beta chains from one sample in a study of T cells after yellow fever vaccination. TCRdb reprocessed the 5' RACE reads with MiXCR, giving one entry per CDR3 protein. The sample holds hundreds of thousands of distinct CDR3 sequences; 7.5% to 9% are singletons and the top ten take approximately 3.5%. Here the sequenced sample was CD4+ T cells sorted from PBMCs, taken 5 days after the yellow fever booster vaccination. Receptor source: a man between 18 and 29 years old who received the YFV17D yellow fever vaccine. Each CDR3 is given with its conserved first and last residue. The D gene is left open where the match is weak. Size tells how often a clone was seen (once, few, many) or the class of an expanded clone, and some rows leave it out.

J gene,V gene,CDR3 length,clone size,D gene,CDR3 protein,CDR3 DNA
TRBJ1-2,TRBV12-3/TRBV12-4,12,-,-,CASSLEGSGYTF,TGTGCCAGCAGTTTAGAGGGGTCTGGCTACACCTTC
TRBJ2-7,TRBV6-1,14,many,TRBD2,CAIHSPAGVLEQYF,TGTGCCATCCACAGCCCAGCGGGGGTACTCGAGCAGTACTTC
TRBJ2-7,TRBV4-3,13,few,-,CASSQDPSLEQYF,TGCGCCAGCAGCCAAGATCCCAGTCTCGAGCAGTACTTC
TRBJ2-4,TRBV4-2,16,-,TRBD2,CASSQVVDASGGVQYF,TGTGCCAGCAGCCAAGTCGTGGATGCTAGCGGGGGGGTTCAGTACTTC
TRBJ1-5,TRBV6-2/TRBV6-3,16,-,-,CASSYGSGTHNQPQHF,TGTGCCAGCAGTTACGGTTCGGGGACACACAATCAGCCCCAGCATTTT
TRBJ2-4,TRBV27,15,few,TRBD2,CASQRGGTTKNIQYF,TGTGCCAGCCAACGCGGGGGGACGACAAAAAACATTCAGTACTTC
TRBJ1-5,TRBV30,15,-,-,CAWSPRGNSNQPQHF,TGTGCCTGGAGTCCCCGGGGTAATAGCAATCAGCCCCAGCATTTT
TRBJ1-4,TRBV5-1,14,many,-,CASSFGSTNEKLFF,TGCGCCAGCAGCTTTGGTTCCACTAATGAAAAACTGTTTTTT
TRBJ2-3,TRBV20-1,12,few,-,CSAGPSTDTQYF,TGCAGTGCTGGCCCCTCAACAGATACGCAGTATTTT
TRBJ1-2,TRBV5-1,12,many,-,CASSLQGGGYTF,TGCGCCAGCAGCTTGCAGGGTGGAGGCTACACCTTC
TRBJ2-5,TRBV6-5,15,-,-,CASSYSPGEWETQYF,TGTGCCAGCAGTTACTCACCGGGGGAGTGGGAGACCCAGTACTTC
TRBJ1-1,TRBV5-1,15,many,-,CASSSPGTLNTEAFF,TGCGCCAGCAGCTCCCCCGGGACACTGAACACTGAAGCTTTCTTT
TRBJ2-1,TRBV9,15,few,-,CASSVAPLAPNEQFF,TGTGCCAGCAGCGTAGCCCCCCTAGCACCCAATGAGCAGTTCTTC
TRBJ2-5,TRBV18,13,-,-,CASSPRGEETQYF,TGTGCCAGCTCACCAAGGGGAGAAGAGACCCAGTACTTC
TRBJ1-4,TRBV11-2,16,-,-,CASSLVAGTMNEKLFF,TGTGCCAGCAGCTTAGTCGCCGGGACAATGAATGAAAAACTGTTTTTT
TRBJ2-3,TRBV30,14,few,-,CAWRRVTSTDTQYF,TGTGCCTGGAGACGGGTAACTAGCACAGATACGCAGTATTTT
TRBJ2-2,TRBV2,15,few,TRBD2,CASSQTSGASGELFF,TGTGCCAGCAGTCAGACTAGCGGGGCGTCCGGGGAGCTGTTTTTT
TRBJ2-5,TRBV6-2/TRBV6-3,15,-,TRBD1,CASSFNPDRVETQYF,TGTGCCAGCAGTTTCAACCCCGACAGGGTAGAGACCCAGTACTTC
TRBJ2-5,TRBV12-3/TRBV12-4,14,-,TRBD2,CASSVGLAQETQYF,TGTGCCAGCAGTGTGGGACTAGCACAAGAGACCCAGTACTTC
TRBJ2-1,TRBV29-1,13,few,TRBD1,CSVSDRLWNEQFF,TGCAGCGTTTCGGACAGGCTATGGAATGAGCAGTTCTTC
TRBJ2-7,TRBV23-1,14,few,-,CASSQIWASYEQYF,TGCGCCAGCAGTCAAATCTGGGCTTCCTACGAGCAGTACTTC
TRBJ1-3,TRBV11-2,14,few,-,CASSPRGSGNTIYF,TGTGCCAGCAGCCCCCGGGGGTCCGGAAACACCATATATTTT
TRBJ1-1,TRBV7-3,13,-,-,CASSPWGYTEAFF,TGTGCCAGCAGCCCTTGGGGGTACACTGAAGCTTTCTTT
TRBJ2-6,TRBV2,15,few,-,CASSPPRSGANVLTF,TGTGCCAGCAGTCCTCCCCGCTCTGGGGCCAACGTCCTGACTTTC
TRBJ2-6,TRBV11-2,17,-,-,CASTPGEGVAGANVLTF,TGTGCCAGCACCCCGGGGGAGGGGGTAGCTGGGGCCAACGTCCTGACTTTC
TRBJ1-5,TRBV6-2/TRBV6-3,14,few,TRBD1,CASSYGQGLEPQHF,TGTGCCAGCAGTTACGGACAGGGCCTTGAGCCCCAGCATTTT
TRBJ2-3,TRBV21-1,12,many,-,CASSDPPDTQYF,TGTGCCAGCAGTGACCCCCCAGATACGCAGTATTTT
TRBJ2-1,TRBV4-2,18,-,TRBD2,CASSQDAFLAGGYNEQFF,TGTGCCAGCAGCCAAGATGCGTTTCTAGCGGGGGGCTACAATGAGCAGTTCTTC
TRBJ2-3,TRBV12-3/TRBV12-4,16,-,TRBD2,CASSAQGFGGTDTQYF,TGTGCCAGCAGTGCCCAGGGTTTCGGGGGGACAGATACGCAGTATTTT
TRBJ2-1,TRBV11-2,16,few,-,CASSPRGSGEPLRQFF,TGTGCCAGCAGCCCCAGGGGGAGCGGGGAGCCCTTGCGGCAGTTCTTC
TRBJ1-4,TRBV15,16,-,-,CATSGPDGPLNEKLFF,TGTGCCACCAGCGGGCCGGACGGACCCCTTAATGAAAAACTGTTTTTT
TRBJ2-1,TRBV9,15,many,TRBD2,CASSVEGLAYNEQFF,TGTGCCAGCAGCGTAGAAGGACTAGCCTACAATGAGCAGTTCTTC
TRBJ2-5,TRBV10-3,19,many,TRBD2,CAISDSPPGGRTYQETQYF,TGTGCCATCAGTGATTCCCCACCGGGGGGGCGAACCTACCAAGAGACCCAGTACTTC
TRBJ2-3,TRBV7-3,14,few,TRBD2,CASSLAGGYDTQYF,TGTGCCAGCAGCTTAGCGGGGGGGTACGATACGCAGTATTTT
TRBJ2-3,TRBV6-5,17,-,TRBD1,CASSQGAFKPGTDTQYF,TGTGCCAGCAGCCAGGGGGCTTTCAAGCCTGGCACAGATACGCAGTATTTT
TRBJ2-1,TRBV4-3,18,few,TRBD2,CASSQDEGTSGLYNEQFF,TGCGCCAGCAGCCAAGATGAGGGGACTAGCGGTCTTTACAATGAGCAGTTCTTC
TRBJ2-7,TRBV10-1,11,-,-,CAGLVAYEQYF,TGCGCCGGCTTGGTGGCCTACGAGCAGTACTTC
TRBJ1-1,TRBV7-9,15,-,TRBD1,CASSPRDRENTEAFF,TGTGCCAGCAGCCCGCGGGACAGGGAGAACACTGAAGCTTTCTTT
TRBJ2-1,TRBV6-5,15,few,TRBD2,CASSYSFGGAHEQFF,TGTGCCAGCAGTTACTCGTTCGGGGGGGCCCATGAGCAGTTCTTC